This paragraph reports one TCR beta chain. This entry belongs to a study of T cell responses to AZD1222 COVID-19 vaccine. Libraries were prepared by immunoSEQ multiplex PCR; TCRdb keeps only in-frame clonotypes and omits some of them. The sample records 150,000 to 190,000 clones, about 87% being singletons. CDR1 is LNHNV and CDR2 is YYDKDF in the germline V gene (reference sequence). CDR3 size: 14 residues. Deletions cut 1 base from V and 8 bases from J, with 11 bases between. The sample consisted of peripheral blood, taken 28 days after the second AZD1222 dose. The V and J genes are TRBV15 and TRBJ1-4; perhaps TRBD1 as D (6 bases). The sequence came from an adult who received the AZD1222 COVID-19 vaccine. CDR3 residues: CATSRGGGGEKLFF. CDR3 nucleotides: TGTGCCACCAGCAGAGGTGGAGGGGGAGAAAAACTGTTTTTT. The full variable domain, its missing parts supplied by reference TRBV15 and TRBJ1-4, is DAMVIQNPRYQVTQFGKPVTLSCSQTLNHNVMYWYQQKSSQAPKLLFHYYDKDFNNEADTPDNFQSRRPNTSFCFLDIRSPGLGDTAMYLCATSRGGGGEKLFFGSGTQLSVL.